Presented here are 11 T cell receptor beta chains from one specimen sequenced in a study of blood T cells in healthy people across ages. Then a second PCR, running roughly 6 to 12 cycles, was carried out with a sample-barcoded 5' primer and a J-beta primer mix. A single record per CDR3 protein comes from TCRdb applying MiXCR to the 5' RACE reads. Among some 760,000 distinct CDR3 sequences listed, more than 20% were seen once. These same data were also listed under a study on T cells of mothers and their children.

Sequenced sample: blood. Receptor source: a boy aged 10-17 years in good health.

The chain joins TRBV29-1 to TRBJ2-5; the D gene is possibly TRBD2 (5 bases). Trimming took 1 base from V and 1 from J, leaving 19 bases between them. Germline V gene lookup returns CDR1 SQVTM and CDR2 ANQGSEA. The CDR3 contains 17 residues. This CDR3 reads CSVEGKRFSSFQETQYF. CDR3 bases: TGCAGCGTTGAAGGGAAGCGGTTCTCATCGTTCCAAGAGACCCAGTACTTC.

The rearrangement uses TRBV28 and TRBJ2-6; D gene ambiguous. Trimming stripped 6 bases from V and 0 bases from J, with 9 bases between. The CDR3 consists of 15 residues. CDR1 is MDHEN and CDR2 is SYDVKM in the germline V gene. This CDR3 is CASSPSPSGANVLTF. DNA of the CDR3: TGTGCCAGCAGCCCCTCACCCTCTGGGGCCAACGTCCTGACTTTC.

This clonotype was picked up a small number of times. The rearrangement links TRBV12-3 or TRBV12-4 to TRBJ2-4; D might be TRBD1 or TRBD2, each matching 5 bases. This CDR3 comprises 17 residues. The germline V and J ends were trimmed by 5 bases and 2 bases, with 19 bases remaining between them. CDR3 sequence reads: CASSEPGASLTKNIQYF. CDR3 DNA: TGTGCCAGCAGTGAGCCCGGGGCTAGTTTAACCAAAAACATTCAGTACTTC.

This chain joins TRBV4-1 and TRBJ2-2; D is perhaps TRBD1 (5 bases). Germline-derived CDR1 and CDR2 are MGHRA and YSYEKL. This CDR3 contains 14 residues. V was shortened by 5 bases and J by 0 bases, with 7 bases between the two germline ends. The CDR3 DNA sequence: TGCGCCAGCAGCTGGACATCGAACACCGGGGAGCTGTTTTTT. This sequence encodes CASSWTSNTGELFF.

This chain links TRBV7-2 with TRBJ2-5, with 9 bases identical to TRBD2. The end of the DNA is better explained by TRBJ2-1, so the J call may be wrong. The germline CDR1 and CDR2 sequences are SGHTA and FQGNSA. The CDR3 is 15 residues long. In nucleotides, the CDR3 is TGTGCCAGCAGCCAAGGACTAGCGACGTCAGGTGAGCAGTTCTTC. This encodes CASSQGLATSGEQFF.

This clonotype has more than one count but fewer than ten. V and J are TRBV29-1 and TRBJ2-7; D is possibly TRBD1 or TRBD2 (6 bases each). V lost 5 bases to trimming and J lost 2 bases, with 10 bases between them. CDR1 SQVTM and CDR2 ANQGSEA come from the germline V gene. The CDR3 consists of 12 residues. For the CDR3, the DNA is TGCAGCGTTCGTCGGGGGCCCTACGAGCAGTACTTC. Its translation: CSVRRGPYEQYF.

V is TRBV14 and J is TRBJ1-4; a weak D match, TRBD1 (6 bases). The CDR3 is 13 residues long. Germline CDR1 SGHDN, CDR2 FVKESK. Deletions cut 3 bases from V and 11 bases from J, with 13 bases between. CDR3 residues: CASSHGGQTKLFF. The CDR3 DNA is TGTGCCAGCAGCCATGGGGGCCAAACTAAACTGTTTTTT.

This chain connects TRBV5-1 to TRBJ1-1; D ambiguous. Germline CDR1 SGHRS, CDR2 YFSETQ. The CDR3 consists of 12 residues. Between the trimmed V and J ends, which lost 0 bases and 7 bases, there was a span of 7 bases. The CDR3 here is CASSLVAGEAFF. DNA of the CDR3: TGCGCCAGCAGCTTGGTAGCAGGTGAAGCTTTCTTT.

This clonotype was found many times. The gene calls are TRBV3-1 and TRBJ2-5, with unresolved D. The closer fit of TRBJ2-7 to the DNA end suggests the J call may be wrong. The length of the CDR3 is 13 residues. Germline loops: CDR1 LGHDT, CDR2 YNNKEL (reference sequence). The CDR3 loop is CASSQDTPYEQYF. In nucleotides, the CDR3 is TGTGCCAGCAGCCAAGATACCCCATACGAGCAGTACTTC.

The chain recombines TRBV27 with TRBJ2-5; TRBD2 is a possible D gene (5 bases). The DNA end is a closer match to TRBJ2-1, so the J assignment may be wrong. The CDR3 covers 17 residues. Germline V CDR1 and CDR2: MNHEY, SMNVEV (reference sequence). CDR3 DNA sequence: TGTGCCAGCAGTTTATCGGGCGGACTGGTAACCCGCAATGAGCAGTTCTTC. Translation: CASSLSGGLVTRNEQFF.

This clonotype was counted a few times. The chain combines TRBV20-1 with TRBJ1-4; 11 nucleotides line up with TRBD1. With 6 bases clipped from V and 10 bases from J, the junction kept 10 bases outside the gene matches. The CDR3 runs to 14 residues. Germline CDR1 DFQATT, CDR2 SNEGSKA (reference sequence). CDR3 region: CSARGQGDGGKLFF. Written as DNA, the CDR3 is TGCAGTGCCCGGGGACAGGGGGACGGCGGAAAACTGTTTTTT.